The rows below give T cell receptor beta chains drawn from one sample of a study of OX40 agonist ivuxolimab in advanced cancers. The assay was immunoSEQ multiplex PCR, and TCRdb's table has in-frame clones only and misses some. The table shows approximately 15,000 clones, with about 82% occurring only once. The material was CD4+ or CD8+ T cells sorted from blood, obtained in a trial of the OX40 agonist ivuxolimab. These receptors all come from an adult with an advanced solid tumor such as melanoma, head and neck, liver or kidney cancer. CDR3s include the opening cysteine and the closing phenylalanine or tryptophan. Each record gives: CDR3 protein, CDR3 DNA, clone size, D gene, CDR3 length, J gene, V gene. The D gene is left open where the match is weak. The listing skips clone size in some rows; elsewhere it reads once, few, many or a size class.

CDR3aa: CSEGTSGRAYEQYF
CDR3nt: TGCAGCGAGGGGACTAGCGGGAGGGCCTACGAGCAGTACTTC
abundance: once
d_gene: TRBD2
len: 14
j_gene: TRBJ2-7
v_gene: TRBV29-1

CDR3aa: CASSGRDSSYEQYF
CDR3nt: TGTGCCAGCAGCGGCCGGGACAGCTCCTACGAGCAGTACTTC
abundance: .
d_gene: TRBD1
len: 14
j_gene: TRBJ2-7
v_gene: TRBV9

CDR3aa: CASSLASLEQYF
CDR3nt: TGTGCCAGCAGCTTAGCCTCCCTCGAGCAGTACTTC
abundance: .
d_gene: .
len: 12
j_gene: TRBJ2-7
v_gene: TRBV7-8

CDR3aa: CASSRPGRGRGYTF
CDR3nt: TGCGCCAGCAGCCGACCGGGTAGGGGGCGCGGCTACACCTTC
abundance: .
d_gene: TRBD1
len: 14
j_gene: TRBJ1-2
v_gene: TRBV10-1

CDR3aa: CASEVGTGGHEQYF
CDR3nt: TGTGCCAGCGAAGTCGGGACAGGGGGCCACGAGCAGTACTTC
abundance: .
d_gene: TRBD1
len: 14
j_gene: TRBJ2-7
v_gene: TRBV11-2

CDR3aa: CASSDQSFYEQYF
CDR3nt: TGCGCCAGCAGTGATCAGAGTTTCTACGAGCAGTACTTC
abundance: .
d_gene: .
len: 13
j_gene: TRBJ2-7
v_gene: TRBV10-1

CDR3aa: CASSISPTGLEAFF
CDR3nt: TGTGCCAGTAGTATCAGCCCGACAGGGTTGGAAGCTTTCTTT
abundance: .
d_gene: TRBD1
len: 14
j_gene: TRBJ1-1
v_gene: TRBV19

CDR3aa: CAWNQIQETQYF
CDR3nt: TGTGCCTGGAACCAGATCCAAGAGACCCAGTACTTC
abundance: .
d_gene: .
len: 12
j_gene: TRBJ2-5
v_gene: TRBV30

CDR3aa: CASSLLGGQREQYF
CDR3nt: TGTGCCAGCAGCTTACTCGGGGGGCAACGCGAGCAGTACTTC
abundance: medium-sized
d_gene: .
len: 14
j_gene: TRBJ2-7
v_gene: TRBV7-9

CDR3aa: CASSIGTGDRYGYTF
CDR3nt: TGTGCCAGTAGTATTGGGACAGGGGATCGCTATGGCTACACCTTC
abundance: once
d_gene: TRBD1
len: 15
j_gene: TRBJ1-2
v_gene: TRBV19

CDR3aa: CASSESTYYSNQPQHF
CDR3nt: TGTGCCAGCAGTGAGTCGACATATTATAGCAATCAGCCCCAGCATTTT
abundance: medium-sized
d_gene: .
len: 16
j_gene: TRBJ1-5
v_gene: TRBV6-1

CDR3aa: CASSQAGASYGYTF
CDR3nt: TGCGCCAGCAGCCAAGCGGGGGCAAGTTATGGCTACACCTTC
abundance: .
d_gene: .
len: 14
j_gene: TRBJ1-2
v_gene: TRBV4-1

CDR3aa: CATSGGRREKLFF
CDR3nt: TGTGCCACCAGCGGGGGGCGCAGAGAAAAACTGTTTTTT
abundance: .
d_gene: .
len: 13
j_gene: TRBJ1-4
v_gene: TRBV15

CDR3aa: CASSLGGEGTEAFF
CDR3nt: TGTGCCAGCAGCTTAGGAGGCGAGGGTACTGAAGCTTTCTTT
abundance: .
d_gene: .
len: 14
j_gene: TRBJ1-1
v_gene: TRBV11-3

CDR3aa: CASTLVLNYGYTF
CDR3nt: TGTGCCAGCACGTTAGTTCTTAACTATGGCTACACCTTC
abundance: .
d_gene: .
len: 13
j_gene: TRBJ1-2
v_gene: TRBV6-5

CDR3aa: CASSMGQVAQPQHF
CDR3nt: TGTGCCAGTAGTATGGGACAAGTAGCTCAGCCCCAGCATTTT
abundance: .
d_gene: .
len: 14
j_gene: TRBJ1-5
v_gene: TRBV19

CDR3aa: CASSLTGTPYEQYF
CDR3nt: TGTGCCAGCAGCTTGACAGGTACCCCCTACGAGCAGTACTTC
abundance: .
d_gene: .
len: 14
j_gene: TRBJ2-7
v_gene: TRBV5-4

CDR3aa: CASSHLTGRDQETQYF
CDR3nt: TGTGCCAGCAGTCATCTGACAGGGAGGGACCAAGAGACCCAGTACTTC
abundance: .
d_gene: .
len: 16
j_gene: TRBJ2-5
v_gene: TRBV28

CDR3aa: CASSLLRGGETQYF
CDR3nt: TGCGCCAGCAGCCTCCTACGCGGTGGGGAGACCCAGTACTTC
abundance: .
d_gene: .
len: 14
j_gene: TRBJ2-5
v_gene: TRBV4-1

CDR3aa: CASSKPTGEAETQYF
CDR3nt: TGTGCCAGCAGTAAACCGACAGGGGAGGCGGAGACCCAGTACTTC
abundance: .
d_gene: TRBD1
len: 15
j_gene: TRBJ2-5
v_gene: TRBV6-6

CDR3aa: CASSLTRAITDTQYF
CDR3nt: TGTGCCAGCAGTTTGACCCGGGCCATCACAGATACGCAGTATTTT
abundance: .
d_gene: .
len: 15
j_gene: TRBJ2-3
v_gene: TRBV27

CDR3aa: CASSLGQTGLETQYF
CDR3nt: TGTGCCAGCAGCTTGGGGCAGACAGGGTTGGAGACCCAGTACTTC
abundance: few
d_gene: TRBD1
len: 15
j_gene: TRBJ2-5
v_gene: TRBV5-1

CDR3aa: CASSIPPAMVNTGELFF
CDR3nt: TGTGCCAGTAGTATACCCCCGGCGATGGTGAACACCGGGGAGCTGTTTTTT
abundance: .
d_gene: .
len: 17
j_gene: TRBJ2-2
v_gene: TRBV19

CDR3aa: CSVEVGTEAFF
CDR3nt: TGCAGCGTCGAAGTAGGCACTGAAGCTTTCTTT
abundance: .
d_gene: .
len: 11
j_gene: TRBJ1-1
v_gene: TRBV29-1

CDR3aa: CASSSPPDEQYF
CDR3nt: TGTGCCAGCAGTTCCCCTCCTGACGAGCAGTACTTC
abundance: .
d_gene: .
len: 12
j_gene: TRBJ2-7
v_gene: TRBV27

CDR3aa: CATSSKGGYTF
CDR3nt: TGCGCCACCTCCTCGAAGGGTGGCTACACCTTC
abundance: few
d_gene: .
len: 11
j_gene: TRBJ1-2
v_gene: TRBV23-1

CDR3aa: CASSFNSNQPQHF
CDR3nt: TGTGCCAGTAGTTTCAATAGCAATCAGCCCCAGCATTTT
abundance: .
d_gene: .
len: 13
j_gene: TRBJ1-5
v_gene: TRBV19

CDR3aa: CAISERGEKGGELFF
CDR3nt: TGTGCCATCAGTGAGAGGGGGGAGAAAGGCGGGGAGCTGTTTTTT
abundance: .
d_gene: .
len: 15
j_gene: TRBJ2-2
v_gene: TRBV10-3

CDR3aa: CASSYNGVVGTGPYF
CDR3nt: TGTGCCAGCAGTTACAATGGTGTGGTCGGAACCGGACCGTACTTC
abundance: .
d_gene: .
len: 15
j_gene: TRBJ2-7
v_gene: TRBV6-6

CDR3aa: CASRRTRVNTGELFF
CDR3nt: TGTGCCAGTAGGAGGACTAGGGTAAACACCGGGGAGCTGTTTTTT
abundance: .
d_gene: TRBD2
len: 15
j_gene: TRBJ2-2
v_gene: TRBV19

CDR3aa: CASSLPSNEQFF
CDR3nt: TGTGCCAGCAGTCTCCCCTCCAATGAGCAGTTCTTC
abundance: .
d_gene: .
len: 12
j_gene: TRBJ2-1
v_gene: TRBV27

CDR3aa: CASSQGMEGATNEKLFF
CDR3nt: TGCGCCAGCAGCCAGGGGATGGAGGGTGCAACTAATGAAAAACTGTTTTTT
abundance: few
d_gene: .
len: 17
j_gene: TRBJ1-4
v_gene: TRBV4-1

CDR3aa: CASEGGPTEQYF
CDR3nt: TGTGCCAGTGAAGGCGGGCCTACCGAGCAGTACTTC
abundance: .
d_gene: .
len: 12
j_gene: TRBJ2-7
v_gene: TRBV7-9

CDR3aa: CASRPIWTSDYGYTF
CDR3nt: TGTGCCAGCAGACCCATCTGGACGTCGGATTATGGCTACACCTTC
abundance: .
d_gene: .
len: 15
j_gene: TRBJ1-2
v_gene: TRBV11-3

CDR3aa: CASSVNKNTEAFF
CDR3nt: TGTGCCAGCAGCGTAAACAAGAACACTGAAGCTTTCTTT
abundance: .
d_gene: .
len: 13
j_gene: TRBJ1-1
v_gene: TRBV9

CDR3aa: CASSPGVRNTEAFF
CDR3nt: TGTGCCAGCAGCCCTGGCGTCCGAAACACTGAAGCTTTCTTT
abundance: once
d_gene: .
len: 14
j_gene: TRBJ1-1
v_gene: TRBV5-5

CDR3aa: CASSVPAGTGGAFEQYF
CDR3nt: TGTGCCAGCAGCGTACCCGCCGGGACAGGGGGCGCTTTCGAGCAGTACTTC
abundance: .
d_gene: TRBD1
len: 17
j_gene: TRBJ2-7
v_gene: TRBV9

CDR3aa: CASSQGGAYEQYF
CDR3nt: TGCGCCAGCAGCCAAGGGGGGGCATACGAGCAGTACTTC
abundance: .
d_gene: .
len: 13
j_gene: TRBJ2-7
v_gene: TRBV4-1

CDR3aa: CASSPLPEAFF
CDR3nt: TGTGCCAGCAGCCCCCTACCTGAAGCTTTCTTT
abundance: .
d_gene: .
len: 11
j_gene: TRBJ1-1
v_gene: TRBV7-9

CDR3aa: CASSIGQFDEQYF
CDR3nt: TGTGCCAGTAGTATTGGACAGTTCGACGAGCAGTACTTC
abundance: .
d_gene: .
len: 13
j_gene: TRBJ2-7
v_gene: TRBV19

CDR3aa: CASSTGTGNQPQHF
CDR3nt: TGTGCCAGCAGCACCGGGACAGGCAATCAGCCCCAGCATTTT
abundance: .
d_gene: TRBD1
len: 14
j_gene: TRBJ1-5
v_gene: TRBV9

CDR3aa: CASSVVPGQGEMYNEQFF
CDR3nt: TGTGCCAGCAGCGTAGTACCGGGACAGGGTGAGATGTACAATGAGCAGTTCTTC
abundance: .
d_gene: TRBD1
len: 18
j_gene: TRBJ2-1
v_gene: TRBV9

CDR3aa: CASSTGRVTEAFF
CDR3nt: TGTGCCAGTAGTACGGGGAGGGTTACTGAAGCTTTCTTT
abundance: .
d_gene: .
len: 13
j_gene: TRBJ1-1
v_gene: TRBV19

CDR3aa: CASGSPGHGYTF
CDR3nt: TGTGCTAGTGGTTCTCCAGGGCATGGCTACACCTTC
abundance: .
d_gene: .
len: 12
j_gene: TRBJ1-2
v_gene: TRBV12-5

CDR3aa: CASSLTGSMTYNEQFF
CDR3nt: TGCGCCAGCAGCCTGACCGGGTCCATGACCTACAATGAGCAGTTCTTC
abundance: .
d_gene: .
len: 16
j_gene: TRBJ2-1
v_gene: TRBV5-1

CDR3aa: CASSYSRGGYGYTF
CDR3nt: TGTGCCAGCAGTTACTCTCGGGGGGGTTATGGCTACACCTTC
abundance: .
d_gene: .
len: 14
j_gene: TRBJ1-2
v_gene: TRBV6-6

CDR3aa: CASSLGRGTNEQFF
CDR3nt: TGTGCCAGCAGCTTAGGCCGAGGGACGAATGAGCAGTTCTTC
abundance: .
d_gene: .
len: 14
j_gene: TRBJ2-1
v_gene: TRBV7-8

CDR3aa: CASSPGMSSEAFF
CDR3nt: TGTGCCAGTAGTCCGGGGATGAGCTCTGAAGCTTTCTTT
abundance: .
d_gene: .
len: 13
j_gene: TRBJ1-1
v_gene: TRBV19

CDR3aa: CASSYSKQLGTEAFF
CDR3nt: TGTGCCAGCAGTTACTCGAAACAACTGGGCACTGAAGCTTTCTTT
abundance: .
d_gene: .
len: 15
j_gene: TRBJ1-1
v_gene: TRBV6-5

CDR3aa: CASKGAAYEQYF
CDR3nt: TGTGCCAGTAAAGGGGCAGCCTACGAGCAGTACTTC
abundance: .
d_gene: .
len: 12
j_gene: TRBJ2-7
v_gene: TRBV27

CDR3aa: CASSWMVGHYGYTF
CDR3nt: TGTGCCAGCAGCTGGATGGTAGGGCACTATGGCTACACCTTC
abundance: .
d_gene: .
len: 14
j_gene: TRBJ1-2
v_gene: TRBV4-2

CDR3aa: CASSLNAGYTQETQYF
CDR3nt: TGCGCCAGCAGCTTAAATGCAGGGTATACCCAAGAGACCCAGTACTTC
abundance: .
d_gene: .
len: 16
j_gene: TRBJ2-5
v_gene: TRBV5-1

CDR3aa: CASSQSGNTGELFF
CDR3nt: TGTGCCAGCAGCCAATCGGGCAACACCGGGGAGCTGTTTTTT
abundance: .
d_gene: .
len: 14
j_gene: TRBJ2-2
v_gene: TRBV16

CDR3aa: CASSPRTGRGLPEAFF
CDR3nt: TGCGCCAGCAGCCCCAGGACGGGACGCGGACTACCTGAAGCTTTCTTT
abundance: .
d_gene: .
len: 16
j_gene: TRBJ1-1
v_gene: TRBV5-1

CDR3aa: CASSYQGKNTEAFF
CDR3nt: TGTGCCAGCAGTTACCAGGGGAAGAACACTGAAGCTTTCTTT
abundance: .
d_gene: .
len: 14
j_gene: TRBJ1-1
v_gene: TRBV6-6

CDR3aa: CASSLTVNTEAFF
CDR3nt: TGTGCCAGCAGCCTTACAGTGAACACTGAAGCTTTCTTT
abundance: .
d_gene: .
len: 13
j_gene: TRBJ1-1
v_gene: TRBV11-2

CDR3aa: CASRPDREFGQPQHF
CDR3nt: TGTGCCAGCAGACCGGACAGGGAGTTCGGTCAGCCCCAGCATTTT
abundance: few
d_gene: TRBD1
len: 15
j_gene: TRBJ1-5
v_gene: TRBV6-5

CDR3aa: CASSQPGQGSYEQYF
CDR3nt: TGCGCCAGCAGCCAGCCGGGACAGGGTTCCTACGAGCAGTACTTC
abundance: .
d_gene: TRBD1
len: 15
j_gene: TRBJ2-7
v_gene: TRBV4-1